Presented here are 10 T cell receptor beta chains from one specimen sequenced in a study of OX40 agonist ivuxolimab in advanced cancers. Repertoires were generated with immunoSEQ multiplex PCR, while TCRdb's copy carries only in-frame clones and drops some. The sample has 75,000 to 95,000 clones; 80% to 90% are singletons. The source was CD4+ or CD8+ T cells sorted from blood, collected in a trial of the OX40 agonist ivuxolimab. The receptor source for this set is an adult with an advanced solid tumor such as melanoma, head and neck, liver or kidney cancer.

The sample holds one count of this clone. V gene TRBV28 combines with J gene TRBJ2-5; D may match TRBD1 or TRBD2 (5 bases each). The CDR3 is 14 amino acids. The ends were cut back, 8 bases at V and 9 bases at J, with 22 bases in the middle. CDR1 MDHEN and CDR2 SYDVKM come from the germline V gene. DNA for the CDR3: TGTGCCAGCGGGACCGGGGACCGGTTAGGGGCCCAGTACTTC. Amino acid sequence: CASGTGDRLGAQYF.

The CDR3 DNA is TGTGCCAGCAGCCACTGGACAGGGGAAGGAACTGAAGCTTTCTTT. Its translation: CASSHWTGEGTEAFF. J is TRBJ1-1 and V is TRBV5-8, with 9 bases that match TRBD1. The germline V gene encodes CDR1 SGHTS and CDR2 YDEGEE. V was clipped by 4 bases and J by 5 bases; unmatched bases: 9. The CDR3 extends over 15 amino acids.

The V and J genes are TRBV7-9 and TRBJ2-3; 7 positions agree with TRBD1. This CDR3 has 15 amino acids. Germline V gene sequence: CDR1 SEHNR, CDR2 FQNEAQ (reference sequence). V lost 1 base to trimming and J lost 6 bases; unmatched junction nucleotides: 7. The CDR3 loop reads CASSLDSIRGDTQYF. The CDR3 DNA follows: TGTGCCAGCAGCTTAGATTCAATCAGGGGGGATACGCAGTATTTT.

V and J are TRBV21-1 and TRBJ2-2. TRBV21-1 is listed as a pseudogene. CDR3 length equals 18 residues. The CDR3 DNA reads as TGTGCCAGCCCCAAGGGGAGACATCCGGGCGTCGGCACCGGGGAGCTGTTTTTT. Amino acids: CASPKGRHPGVGTGELFF.

The J gene is TRBJ2-5, the V gene TRBV15, with D possibly being TRBD1 or TRBD2 (5 bases each). CDR1 and CDR2 (germline): LNHNV, YYDKDF (reference sequence). The CDR3 has 15 amino acids. The V gene lost 0 bases and the J gene lost 3 bases, with 11 bases spanning the gap. DNA for the CDR3: TGTGCCACCAGCAGAGATGGGGCGCGGGAAGAGACCCAGTACTTC. Translating it yields CATSRDGAREETQYF.

This clone appeared once. V gene TRBV29-1 combines with J gene TRBJ2-1; D perhaps matches TRBD1 (5 bases). The CDR3 has 14 amino acids. V shed 5 bases and J shed 2 bases, with 13 bases lying between them. CDR1 and CDR2 from the germline V gene are SQVTM and ANQGSEA. In DNA, the CDR3 is TGCAGCGTTCCAATTTCGGACACCTACAATGAGCAGTTCTTC. Translated: CSVPISDTYNEQFF.

The J gene is TRBJ1-1, the V gene TRBV19; 9 nucleotides match TRBD1. This CDR3 comprises 15 residues. Trimming cost V 5 bases and J 3 bases; bases outside gene matches: 7. CDR1 and CDR2 (germline): LNHDA, SQIVND (reference sequence). The chain's CDR3 is CASSSTDRGHTEAFF. DNA for the CDR3: TGTGCCAGTAGTTCAACGGACAGGGGTCACACTGAAGCTTTCTTT.

This clone was recorded only once. The chain joins TRBV7-2 to TRBJ2-5, with D possibly called TRBD1 or TRBD2 (6 bases each). V lost 3 bases, J lost 5 bases, and 10 bases lay in between. Looked up from germline, CDR1 is SGHTA and CDR2 is FQGNSA. The CDR3 covers 13 residues. The DNA of the CDR3 is TGTGCCAGCAGCTTTCAGGGGAGGGAGACCCAGTACTTC. This translates into CASSFQGRETQYF.

V is TRBV4-2 and J is TRBJ2-2; possibly TRBD2 for D (5 bases). The length of the CDR3 is 15 residues. Trimming left V 5 bases short and J 4 bases short, with 14 bases between. Germline V gene sequence: CDR1 LGHNA, CDR2 YNFKEQ. CDR3 sequence: CASSLVGRGTGELFF. The DNA for the CDR3 is TGTGCCAGCAGCTTGGTTGGTCGGGGCACCGGGGAGCTGTTTTTT.

The rearrangement uses TRBV6-6 and TRBJ2-1, with D hard to call. V lost 4 bases and J 7 bases, leaving 14 bases between the germline ends. This CDR3 has 14 residues. Germline-derived CDR1 and CDR2 are MNHNY and SVGAGI (reference sequence). CDR3 coding DNA: TGTGCCAGCAGTTTTGTACTCGGTATAAATGAGCAGTTCTTC. The encoded protein is CASSFVLGINEQFF.